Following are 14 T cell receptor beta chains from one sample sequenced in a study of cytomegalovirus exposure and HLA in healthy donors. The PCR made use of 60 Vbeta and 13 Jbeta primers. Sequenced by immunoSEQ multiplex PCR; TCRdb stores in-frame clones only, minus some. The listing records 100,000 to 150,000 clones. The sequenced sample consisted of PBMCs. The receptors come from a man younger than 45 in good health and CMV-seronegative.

In nucleotides, the CDR3 is TGTGCCAGCAGTTACGGGGTAGCGGTCTCCTACGAGCAGTACTTC. It specifies CASSYGVAVSYEQYF. The genes are TRBV6-6 and TRBJ2-7; tentatively, D is TRBD2 (6 bases). CDR1 is MNHNY and CDR2 is SVGAGI in the germline V gene (reference sequence). Trimming removed 2 bases at V and 0 bases at J, with 11 bases between. This CDR3 has 15 amino acids.

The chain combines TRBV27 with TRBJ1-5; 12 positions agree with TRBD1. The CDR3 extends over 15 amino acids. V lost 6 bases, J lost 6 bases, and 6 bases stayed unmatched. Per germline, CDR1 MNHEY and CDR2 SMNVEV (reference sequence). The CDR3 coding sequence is TGTGCCAGCAGCCGGGGGGACAGGGGGCTTCAGCCCCAGCATTTT. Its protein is CASSRGDRGLQPQHF.

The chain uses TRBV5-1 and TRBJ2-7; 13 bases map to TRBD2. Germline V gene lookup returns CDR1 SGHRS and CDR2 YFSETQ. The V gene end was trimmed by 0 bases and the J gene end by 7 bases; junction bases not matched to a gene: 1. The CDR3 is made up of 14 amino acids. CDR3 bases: TGCGCCAGCAGCTTGGGGGGACTAGCGGGGGAGCAGTACTTC. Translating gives CASSLGGLAGEQYF.

CDR3 protein: CAWSGPAPAAETQYF. CDR3 nucleotide sequence: TGTGCCTGGAGTGGGCCCGCCCCGGCGGCAGAGACCCAGTACTTC. The rearrangement joins TRBV30 to TRBJ2-5; D gene ambiguous. The length of the CDR3 is 15 residues. The germline V gene encodes CDR1 GTSNPN and CDR2 SVGIG (reference sequence). The ends were cut back, 1 base at V and 4 bases at J, with 16 bases in the middle.

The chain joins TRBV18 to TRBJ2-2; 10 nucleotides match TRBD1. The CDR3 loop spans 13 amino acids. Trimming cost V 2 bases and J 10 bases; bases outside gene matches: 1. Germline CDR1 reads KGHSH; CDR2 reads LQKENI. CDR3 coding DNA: TGTGCCAGCTCACCAGGGACAGGGGAGGAGCTGTTTTTT. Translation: CASSPGTGEELFF.

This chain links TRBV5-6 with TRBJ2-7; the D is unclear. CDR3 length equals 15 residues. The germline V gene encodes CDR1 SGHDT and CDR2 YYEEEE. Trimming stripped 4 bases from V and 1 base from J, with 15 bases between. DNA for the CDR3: TGTGCCAGCAGCCGCGGCCGGATGCGGTCCTACGAGCAGTACTTC. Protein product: CASSRGRMRSYEQYF.

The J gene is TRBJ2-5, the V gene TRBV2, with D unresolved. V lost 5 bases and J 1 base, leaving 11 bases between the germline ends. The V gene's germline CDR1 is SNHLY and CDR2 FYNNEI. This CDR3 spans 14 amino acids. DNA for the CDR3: TGTGCCAGCAGTATTGACCTAGGCCAAGAGACCCAGTACTTC. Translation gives CASSIDLGQETQYF.

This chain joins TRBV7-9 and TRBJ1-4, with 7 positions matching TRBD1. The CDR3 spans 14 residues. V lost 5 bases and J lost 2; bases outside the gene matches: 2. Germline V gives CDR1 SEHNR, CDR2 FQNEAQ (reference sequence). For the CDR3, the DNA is TGTGCCAGCAGCCTGGGACAGACTAATGAAAAACTGTTTTTT. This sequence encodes CASSLGQTNEKLFF.

CDR3: CASSRQGLYEQYF. The CDR3 region has the DNA TGTGCCAGCAGCAGACAGGGACTCTACGAGCAGTACTTC. The rearrangement links TRBV6-1 to TRBJ2-7, with D possibly being TRBD1 (7 bases). CDR3 length equals 13 residues. V was shortened by 6 bases and J by 3 bases, with 12 bases between the two germline ends. CDR1 MNHNS and CDR2 SASEGT come from the germline V gene.

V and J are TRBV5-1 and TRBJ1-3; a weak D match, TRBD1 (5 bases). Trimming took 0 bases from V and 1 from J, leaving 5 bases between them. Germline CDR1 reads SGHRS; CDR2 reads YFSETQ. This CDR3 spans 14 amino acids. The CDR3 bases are TGCGCCAGCAGCTTGGAGGGGTCTGGAAACACCATATATTTT. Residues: CASSLEGSGNTIYF.

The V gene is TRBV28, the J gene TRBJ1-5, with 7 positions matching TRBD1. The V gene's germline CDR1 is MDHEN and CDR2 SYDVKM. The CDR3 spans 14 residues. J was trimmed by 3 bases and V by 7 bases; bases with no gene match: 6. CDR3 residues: CASTIGTANQPQHF. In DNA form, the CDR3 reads TGTGCCAGCACCATTGGGACAGCCAATCAGCCCCAGCATTTT.

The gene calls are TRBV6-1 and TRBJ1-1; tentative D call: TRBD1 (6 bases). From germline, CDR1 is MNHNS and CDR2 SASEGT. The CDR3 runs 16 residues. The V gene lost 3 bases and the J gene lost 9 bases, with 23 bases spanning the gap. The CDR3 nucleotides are TGTGCCAGCAGTGACAACCCCGGGACATTCGATCGTAAAGCTTTCTTT. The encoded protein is CASSDNPGTFDRKAFF.

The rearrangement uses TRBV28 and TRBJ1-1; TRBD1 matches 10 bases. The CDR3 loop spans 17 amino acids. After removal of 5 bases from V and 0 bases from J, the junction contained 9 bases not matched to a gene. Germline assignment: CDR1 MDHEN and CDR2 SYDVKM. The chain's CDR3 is CASSPEGDRGLNTEAFF. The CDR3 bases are TGTGCCAGCAGTCCCGAAGGGGACAGGGGACTGAACACTGAAGCTTTCTTT.

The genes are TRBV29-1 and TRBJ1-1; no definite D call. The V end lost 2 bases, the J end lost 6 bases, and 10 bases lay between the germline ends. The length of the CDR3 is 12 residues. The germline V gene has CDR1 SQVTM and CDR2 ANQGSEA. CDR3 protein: CSVEYTLSEAFF. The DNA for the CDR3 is TGCAGCGTTGAATATACGCTATCTGAAGCTTTCTTT.